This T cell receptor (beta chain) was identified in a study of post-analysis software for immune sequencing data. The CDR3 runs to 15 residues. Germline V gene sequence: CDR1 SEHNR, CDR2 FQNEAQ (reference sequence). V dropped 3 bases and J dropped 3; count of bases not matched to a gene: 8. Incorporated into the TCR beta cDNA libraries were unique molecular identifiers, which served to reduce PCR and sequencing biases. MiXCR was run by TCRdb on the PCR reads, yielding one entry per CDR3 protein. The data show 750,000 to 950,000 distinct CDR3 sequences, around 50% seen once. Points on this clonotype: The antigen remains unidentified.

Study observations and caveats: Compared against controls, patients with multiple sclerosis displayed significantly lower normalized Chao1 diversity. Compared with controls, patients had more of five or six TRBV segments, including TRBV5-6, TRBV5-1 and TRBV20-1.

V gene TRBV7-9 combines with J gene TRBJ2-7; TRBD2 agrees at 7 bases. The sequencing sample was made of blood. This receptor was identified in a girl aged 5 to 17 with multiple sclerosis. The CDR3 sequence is CASSFGGSTRYEQYF. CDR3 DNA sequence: TGTGCCAGCAGCTTCGGGGGGAGCACCCGCTACGAGCAGTACTTC.